The 32 T cell receptor beta chains below were found in one sample sequenced in a study of spatial heterogeneity in lung cancer. Time point here: sample taken at primary tumor resection. Extraction of whole RNA from tumor, nontumor lung or frozen PBMC preceded unsorted sequencing. TCRdb re-derived calls from the 5' RACE reads in MiXCR, one entry per CDR3 protein. The repertoire includes fewer than 4,500 distinct CDR3 sequences, about 8% of them detected once, and around 50% sits in the top ten. Sample: PBMCs, taken at surgery. These receptors were obtained from a female donor with early-stage non-small cell lung cancer.

Ten or more counts support this clonotype. The rearrangement links TRBV7-2 to TRBJ2-5, with D hard to call. This CDR3 has 14 residues. The V end was cut by 0 bases, the J end by 4 bases, with 9 bases between. CDR1 is SGHTA, CDR2 FQGNSA, per germline. The CDR3: CASSLAGGLETQYF. In nucleotides, the CDR3 is TGTGCCAGCAGCTTAGCGGGTGGATTAGAGACCCAGTACTTC.

In its sample, this clonotype ranks as medium-sized. The rearrangement joins TRBV29-1 to TRBJ2-3, with 7 nucleotides matching TRBD2. The CDR3 loop spans 12 amino acids. Trimming removed 7 bases from V and 4 bases from J; junction bases left unmatched: 5. Per the germline V gene, CDR1 is SQVTM and CDR2 is ANQGSEA. CDR3 protein: CSGRLAADTQYF. CDR3 DNA sequence: TGCAGCGGCCGACTAGCCGCAGATACGCAGTATTTT.

This clonotype has a count of ten or more. The rearrangement links TRBV5-6 to TRBJ2-2, with a weak D call TRBD2 (6 bases). This CDR3 contains 15 residues. Germline V gives CDR1 SGHDT, CDR2 YYEEEE. Deletions cut 5 bases from V and 6 bases from J, with 17 bases between. The CDR3 loop is CASRNRPWGAGELFF. The CDR3 nucleotides are TGTGCCAGCAGAAACAGGCCCTGGGGGGCCGGGGAGCTGTTTTTT.

This clonotype was detected many times. This chain links TRBV7-7 with TRBJ2-7; D is unclear. The CDR3 contains 13 residues. Germline lookup yields CDR1 SSHAT and CDR2 FNYEAQ (reference sequence). V dropped 5 bases and J dropped 0 bases, with 8 bases sitting between them. The CDR3 DNA reads TGTGCCAGCAGCACGGACGTCTCCTACGAGCAGTACTTC. It encodes CASSTDVSYEQYF.

Relative to its sample, this clonotype is medium-sized (0.01 to 0.1%). The chain links TRBV5-6 to TRBJ2-6; D uncertain. CDR3 length: 13 residues. The germline V gene has CDR1 SGHDT and CDR2 YYEEEE. V dropped 4 bases and J dropped 4 bases, with 6 bases sitting between them. As DNA, the CDR3 is TGTGCCAGCAGCCTTCCGGGGGCCAACGTCCTGACTTTC. Its translation: CASSLPGANVLTF.

This clonotype was found many times. The J gene is TRBJ2-5, the V gene TRBV29-1; 9 bases fit TRBD2. Trimming took 8 bases from V and 3 from J; bases not matched to a gene: 4. Looked up from germline, CDR1 is SQVTM and CDR2 is ANQGSEA. The CDR3 length is 12 residues. This CDR3 is CSTLAGEETQYF. The CDR3 DNA is TGCAGCACCTTAGCGGGAGAAGAGACCCAGTACTTC. The variable domain in full, with the rest retrieved from reference TRBV29-1 and TRBJ2-5, is SAVISQKPSRDICQRGTSLTIQCQVDSQVTMMFWYRQQPGQSLTLIATANQGSEATYESGFVIDKFPISRPNLTFSTLTVSNMSPEDSSIYLCSTLAGEETQYFGPGTRLLVL.

The J gene is TRBJ1-6, the V gene TRBV23-1; 7 nucleotides line up with TRBD1. TRBV23-1 is reported as an ORF; its role is uncertain. This CDR3 is built from 16 residues. The V segment lost 11 bases and the J segment 1 base; nucleotides outside the gene matches: 11. The CDR3 loop is CAAHSQGVSYNSPLHF. The CDR3 coding sequence is TGCGCCGCACATTCTCAGGGGGTATCCTATAATTCACCCCTCCACTTT.

This clonotype is categorized as medium-sized. This chain uses TRBV25-1 with TRBJ1-5; a weak D match, TRBD1 (5 bases). Trimming took off 4 bases at V and 0 bases at J, with 10 bases between the two ends. The CDR3 covers 15 residues. The germline V gene encodes CDR1 MGHDK and CDR2 SYGVNS. The CDR3 DNA is TGTGCCAGCAGTGGCGGACATCTTAGCAATCAGCCCCAGCATTTT. The encoded protein is CASSGGHLSNQPQHF.

A note on this clonotype: With a much larger clone just one base away, this may be a read error. This chain joins TRBV15 and TRBJ1-4; 8 positions agree with TRBD1. The germline gives CDR1 LNHNV, CDR2 YYDKDF (reference sequence). J was trimmed by 4 bases and V by 11 bases; bases with no gene match: 9. This CDR3 contains 14 residues. In nucleotides, the CDR3 is TGTGCCTCCGCTCCGGGACAGGTTAATGAAAAACTGTTTTTT. This sequence encodes CASAPGQVNEKLFF.

The CDR3 nucleotides read TGTGCCAGCAGCTTAACGGGGCAGGGCTATGGCTACACCTTC. It encodes CASSLTGQGYGYTF. The chain combines TRBV7-2 with TRBJ1-2; tentatively, D is TRBD1 (5 bases). This CDR3 region has 14 residues. Trimming removed 2 bases from V and 4 bases from J, with 11 bases in between. Germline CDR1 SGHTA, CDR2 FQGNSA.

This clonotype is medium-sized (0.01 to 0.1%). The chain links TRBV30 to TRBJ1-2; D remains ambiguous. The CDR3 spans 8 residues. CDR1 is GTSNPN and CDR2 is SVGIG in the germline V gene (reference sequence). CDR3 in amino acids: CAEDGYTF. The CDR3 bases are TGTGCGGAGGATGGCTACACCTTC.

This clonotype was counted ten times or more. The CDR3 region is CASSPFDRGEQFF. For the CDR3, the DNA is TGTGCCAGCTCACCTTTCGACAGGGGTGAGCAGTTCTTC. The chain combines TRBV18 with TRBJ2-1, with TRBD1 matching 8 bases. Germline trimming cut 3 bases from V and 9 bases from J; bases unmatched to any gene: 4. Looked up from germline, CDR1 is KGHSH and CDR2 is LQKENI. The CDR3 spans 13 residues.

Ten or more counts support this clonotype. The genes are TRBV7-2 and TRBJ2-1; TRBD2 matches at 8 bases. The CDR3 has 14 amino acids. Germline CDR1 reads SGHTA; CDR2 reads FQGNSA. With 3 bases clipped from V and 6 bases from J, the junction kept 4 bases outside the gene matches. Here the CDR3 DNA reads TGTGCCAGCAGCTTTGCGGGGGGCTCCAATGAGCAGTTCTTC. Amino acid sequence: CASSFAGGSNEQFF.

This clonotype was seen ten or more times. The V gene is TRBV7-8, the J gene TRBJ2-3, with D unclear. The CDR3 totals 12 residues. Germline values: CDR1 SGHVS, CDR2 FQNEAQ. Trimming took 3 bases from V and 0 from J, leaving 1 base between them. Written as DNA, the CDR3 is TGTGCCAGCAGCTTCAGCACAGATACGCAGTATTTT. Translation gives CASSFSTDTQYF.

By sample share, this clonotype is medium-sized (0.01 to 0.1%). The chain joins TRBV7-2 to TRBJ2-7; perhaps TRBD2 as D (6 bases). Germline V gene sequence: CDR1 SGHTA, CDR2 FQGNSA. The CDR3 loop spans 16 amino acids. The V gene lost 2 bases and the J gene lost 5 bases, with 19 bases spanning the gap. This CDR3 is CASSLTPQGGFHEQYF. The CDR3 nucleotides are TGTGCCAGCAGCTTAACCCCCCAAGGAGGGTTCCACGAGCAGTACTTC. Combining the CDR3 with reference TRBV7-2 and TRBJ2-7 gives the whole variable domain GAGVSQSPSNKVTEKGKDVELRCDPISGHTALYWYRQSLGQGLEFLIYFQGNSAPDKSGLPSDRFSAERTGGSVSTLTIQRTQQEDSAVYLCASSLTPQGGFHEQYFGPGTRLTVT.

This clonotype has only a few counts. The J gene is TRBJ1-5, the V gene TRBV2; 7 bases match TRBD1. The junction had 13 bases not matched to a gene; V was cut back by 7 bases and J by 7 bases. Germline V gives CDR1 SNHLY, CDR2 FYNNEI. The length of the CDR3 is 15 residues. CDR3 coding DNA: TGTGCCAGCACCAGGGACAGTGGCTTCGGGCAGCCCCAGCATTTT. It yields the protein CASTRDSGFGQPQHF.

This clonotype was counted ten times or more. This chain links TRBV7-9 with TRBJ2-3; possible D gene TRBD2, 6 bases. The germline V gene encodes CDR1 SEHNR and CDR2 FQNEAQ (reference sequence). The CDR3 sequence is 15 residues long. The V gene lost 1 base and the J gene lost 2 bases, with 10 bases spanning the gap. This CDR3 reads CASSLGGTATDTQYF. CDR3 coding DNA: TGTGCCAGCAGCTTAGGCGGGACGGCCACAGATACGCAGTATTTT.

This clonotype is medium-sized within its sample. The chain employs TRBV29-1 and TRBJ1-1; tentative D call: TRBD1 (6 bases). V gave up 3 bases and J gave up 3 bases, with 11 bases separating them. The CDR3 contains 13 residues. The germline V gene has CDR1 SQVTM and CDR2 ANQGSEA. The CDR3 DNA reads TGCAGCGTTGACGGACAGCTGCACACTGAAGCTTTCTTT. This gives the protein CSVDGQLHTEAFF.

As for this clonotype: Given a much more abundant clone one base away, this may be a read error. The J gene is TRBJ1-2, the V gene TRBV11-2, with D possibly TRBD1 on 6 matching bases. Germline values: CDR1 SGHAT, CDR2 FQNNGV. The CDR3 consists of 17 residues. Here the CDR3 reads CANSSVKGGSLSYGYTF. The CDR3, as DNA: TGTGCCAACAGCTCAGTCAAAGGGGGGTCTCTTTCCTATGGCTACACCTTC. The full variable domain, with the rest looked up from reference TRBV11-2 and TRBJ1-2, is EAGVAQSPRYKIIEKRQSVAFWCNPISGHATLYWYQQILGQGPKLLIQFQNNGVVDDSQLPKDRFSAERLKGVDSTLKIQPAKLEDSAVYLCANSSVKGGSLSYGYTFGSGTRLTVV.

This clonotype was picked up many times. The V and J genes are TRBV9 and TRBJ2-4; 9 positions agree with TRBD2. Germline V CDR1 and CDR2: SGDLS, YYNGEE. The trim removed 5 bases at V and 2 bases at J, leaving 8 bases unmatched. This CDR3 region has 16 residues. CDR3 bases: TGTGCCAGCAGTTCCGGTAGCGGGGGCACCAAAAACATTCAGTACTTC. This gives the protein CASSSGSGGTKNIQYF. Based on the CDR3 plus reference TRBV9 and TRBJ2-4, the full variable domain is DSGVTQTPKHLITATGQRVTLRCSPRSGDLSVYWYQQSLDQGLQFLIQYYNGEERAKGNILERFSAQQFPDLHSELNLSSLELGDSALYFCASSSGSGGTKNIQYFGAGTRLSVL.

This clonotype was observed many times. This rearrangement joins TRBV19 to TRBJ1-4; tentative D call: TRBD1 (5 bases). Germline V gene data show CDR1 as LNHDA and CDR2 as SQIVND (reference sequence). V was pared by 3 bases and J by 8 bases, with 13 bases between. This CDR3 has 14 residues. DNA of the CDR3: TGTGCCAGTAGTATCTTCAGGGTTGGGGAAAAACTGTTTTTT. It yields the protein CASSIFRVGEKLFF.

This clonotype is medium-sized. CDR3 sequence reads: CSVERGNEQFF. The CDR3 DNA sequence: TGCAGCGTTGAGCGGGGAAATGAGCAGTTCTTC. The rearrangement links TRBV29-1 to TRBJ2-1; D might be TRBD2 (6 bases). The CDR3 is made up of 11 amino acids. V lost 3 bases, J lost 7 bases, and 7 bases lay in between. Germline CDR1 SQVTM, CDR2 ANQGSEA.

This clonotype was seen at least ten times. V is TRBV5-1 and J is TRBJ2-1, with a possible D match to TRBD1 (6 bases). V lost 4 bases and J 4 bases, leaving 15 bases between the germline ends. The CDR3 covers 15 residues. The germline V gene has CDR1 SGHRS and CDR2 YFSETQ. As DNA, the CDR3 is TGCGCCAGCAGCATAGCCGGGACACCATACAATGAGCAGTTCTTC. Protein sequence: CASSIAGTPYNEQFF.

CDR3: CASSLQGQGRSSGNTIYF. CDR3 bases: TGTGCCAGCAGCTTACAAGGACAGGGCAGATCCTCTGGAAACACCATATATTTT. The V gene is TRBV7-9, the J gene TRBJ1-3; 8 bases fit TRBD1. The V gene's germline CDR1 is SEHNR and CDR2 FQNEAQ (reference sequence). This CDR3 region has 18 residues. The V and J ends lost 2 bases and 0 bases, in that order; junction bases with no gene match: 9.

This clonotype appeared many times. The J gene is TRBJ1-6, the V gene TRBV12-3 or TRBV12-4, with a tentative D call TRBD1 (5 bases). The CDR3 is 21 amino acids. V was clipped by 3 bases and J by 9 bases, with 33 bases between them. CDR3 sequence: CASSFRAPLQGEVSVSSPLHF. CDR3 DNA: TGTGCCAGCAGTTTTCGGGCCCCGCTGCAGGGTGAGGTGTCTGTGAGTTCACCCCTCCACTTT.

This clonotype was recorded many times. The CDR3: CASSFGVGGATEAFF. CDR3 sequence (DNA): TGTGCCAGCAGTTTCGGGGTCGGCGGGGCCACTGAAGCTTTCTTT. V usage is TRBV27 and J usage is TRBJ1-1, with TRBD1 as a possible D gene (5 bases). Germline CDR1 and CDR2: MNHEY and SMNVEV (reference sequence). The CDR3 contains 15 residues. Trimming removed 3 bases from V and 4 bases from J, with 15 bases in between.

Ten or more counts support this clonotype. The rearrangement links TRBV6-2 or TRBV6-3 to TRBJ2-2; the D call may be TRBD1 or TRBD2 (6 bases each). CDR1 is MNHEY and CDR2 is SVGEGT in the germline V gene. Trimming cost V 6 bases and J 4 bases, with 21 bases left between them. This CDR3 has 17 residues. Here the CDR3 reads CASRLHRGRIGTGELFF. The CDR3 nucleotides read TGTGCCAGCAGACTCCATCGGGGGCGCATCGGCACCGGGGAGCTGTTTTTT.

In its sample, this clonotype was seen many times. CDR3 protein: CSVEKQGINTEAFF. The CDR3 bases are TGCAGCGTTGAAAAACAGGGGATAAACACTGAAGCTTTCTTT. V and J are TRBV29-1 and TRBJ1-1, with TRBD1 identical over 7 bases. The CDR3 loop spans 14 amino acids. Trimming removed 2 bases from V and 2 bases from J; junction bases left unmatched: 5. Per germline, CDR1 SQVTM and CDR2 ANQGSEA.

This clonotype is termed medium-sized. CDR3 in amino acids: CASSESAIPRGETQYF. Written as DNA, the CDR3 is TGTGCCAGCAGTGAATCGGCCATCCCAAGGGGAGAGACCCAGTACTTC. This chain uses TRBV25-1 with TRBJ2-5, with TRBD1 as a possible D gene (5 bases). The V gene lost 1 base and the J gene lost 4 bases, with 16 bases spanning the gap. The CDR3 has 16 amino acids. Germline loops: CDR1 MGHDK, CDR2 SYGVNS.

In its sample, this clonotype was seen many times. V gene TRBV5-4 combines with J gene TRBJ2-7; D is unclear. This CDR3 comprises 12 residues. V shed 1 base and J shed 3 bases, with 5 bases lying between them. CDR1 SGHNT and CDR2 YYREEE come from the germline V gene (reference sequence). CDR3 sequence: CASSLLNYEQYF. The CDR3 coding sequence is TGTGCCAGCAGCTTGCTGAACTACGAGCAGTACTTC.

This clonotype came up many times. J is TRBJ2-7 and V is TRBV7-8; D ambiguous. From germline, CDR1 is SGHVS and CDR2 FQNEAQ. Trimming took 5 bases from V and 5 from J, leaving 19 bases between them. The CDR3 extends over 15 amino acids. The CDR3 DNA reads TGTGCCAGCAGCCCCGCCTGGCAGCGATGGAACGAGCAGTACTTC. Residues: CASSPAWQRWNEQYF. Together with reference TRBV7-8 and TRBJ2-7, the CDR3 gives the full variable domain: GAGVSQSPRYKVAKRGQDVALRCDPISGHVSLFWYQQALGQGPEFLTYFQNEAQLDKSGLPSDRFFAERPEGSVSTLKIQRTQQEDSAVYLCASSPAWQRWNEQYFGPGTRLTVT.

This clonotype was recorded many times. The rearrangement uses TRBV20-1 and TRBJ2-3, with D hard to call. CDR1 and CDR2 from the germline V gene are DFQATT and SNEGSKA (reference sequence). Trimming cost V 3 bases and J 2 bases, with 9 bases left between them. This CDR3 comprises 13 residues. DNA for the CDR3: TGCAGTGCTAGTTCTCAGCTCACAGATACGCAGTATTTT. Translated: CSASSQLTDTQYF.